This TCR beta chain was recovered during a study of CD8 T cells in ankylosing spondylitis. Notes on the study in general: From matched ankylosing spondylitis synovial fluid, disease-linked clones were reportedly recovered at significantly enriched levels. Prior literature has documented some motif variants in synovial fluid and blood from reactive arthritis.

There are a few counts of this clonotype. What it binds is not known. The TCR beta libraries were generated through quantitative 5'-RACE incorporating molecular barcodes. TCRdb re-derived calls from the 5' RACE reads in MiXCR, one entry per CDR3 protein. Of some 240,000 distinct CDR3 sequences listed, about 20% are singletons. Sequenced sample: blood, either unsorted or a sorted T cell fraction (not recorded which). This TCR was recovered from a male donor with ankylosing spondylitis or in good health (not recorded which).

The CDR3 DNA sequence: TGTGCCAGCAGGCCACCTGAAACTAATGAAAAACTGTTTTTT. It specifies CASRPPETNEKLFF. The chain is built from TRBV6-1 and TRBJ1-4; no clear D. The V end lost 6 bases, the J end lost 1 base, and 9 bases lay between the germline ends. Germline CDR1 is MNHNS and CDR2 is SASEGT. The CDR3 covers 14 residues.